This T cell receptor beta chain was obtained from a study of blood T cells in healthy people across ages. Whole-study context: Per every two T cells, about one barcoded beta molecule was captured by template switching.

Note on this clonotype: What it binds is not known. Its ends do not fully match the called genes, so a read error is possible.

CDR1 and CDR2 from the germline V gene are MNHNY and SVGAGI (reference sequence). CDR3 size: 12 residues. Findings and caveats of the study: Across the age range, TCR beta diversity per million T cells fell in a roughly linear way.

Combining a sample-barcoded 5' primer with a J-beta primer mix, a second PCR ran for about 7 to 11 cycles. TCRdb re-called the 5' RACE reads with MiXCR, one entry per CDR3 protein. Of around 1,800,000 distinct CDR3 sequences in the sample, roughly two fifths are singletons; the top ten hold roughly 23%. The sample comprised blood. The clonotype comes from a human donor in good health. The chain recombines TRBV6-6 with TRBJ1-2; D ambiguous. In DNA, the CDR3 is TGTGCCAGCAGTTACTCCAGTCGTGGCTATACCTTC. Residues: CASSYSSRGYTF.